The rows below give T cell receptor beta chains drawn from one sample of a study of metastatic and nonmetastatic thyroid tumors. MiXCR reprocessed the PCR reads for TCRdb. The sample lists about 23,000 clones; roughly a fifth were seen once. Sample: blood. The source is a female donor with papillary thyroid cancer or a benign thyroid nodule (not recorded which). Some clones in this sample may be carry-over from other donors' samples. Each CDR3 is given with its conserved first and last residue. Each record gives: J gene, clone size, V gene, D gene, CDR3 protein, CDR3 DNA. D genes are given only for firm matches. Size values are once, few and many counts, or a class for expanded clones, and some rows have none.

j_call: TRBJ2-7; clone_size: NA; v_call: TRBV20-1; d_call: TRBD2; cdr3_aa: CSAIAGKRGGNYEQYF; cdr3_nt: TGCAGTGCCATAGCTGGCAAGCGGGGGGGCAACTACGAGCAGTACTTC
j_call: TRBJ2-3; clone_size: many; v_call: TRBV5-4; d_call: NA; cdr3_aa: CASRPRGRATDTQYF; cdr3_nt: TGTGCCAGCAGACCGCGGGGTCGGGCCACAGATACGCAGTATTTT
j_call: TRBJ2-7; clone_size: many; v_call: TRBV19; d_call: NA; cdr3_aa: CASSESGSYEQYF; cdr3_nt: TGTGCCAGTAGTGAGAGCGGATCCTACGAGCAGTACTTC
j_call: TRBJ1-2; clone_size: many; v_call: TRBV5-4; d_call: TRBD1; cdr3_aa: CASSLVVGTADPYYGYTF; cdr3_nt: TGTGCCAGCAGCTTGGTGGTCGGGACAGCCGATCCTTACTATGGCTACACCTTC
j_call: TRBJ2-7; clone_size: NA; v_call: TRBV18; d_call: TRBD1; cdr3_aa: CASSPRGQSSEQYF; cdr3_nt: TGTGCCAGCTCACCACGGGGACAGTCTTCCGAGCAGTACTTC
j_call: TRBJ2-1; clone_size: many; v_call: TRBV7-8; d_call: NA; cdr3_aa: CASSRRAHWNEQFF; cdr3_nt: TGTGCCAGCAGCAGACGGGCCCACTGGAATGAGCAGTTCTTC
j_call: TRBJ2-3; clone_size: many; v_call: TRBV9; d_call: NA; cdr3_aa: CASSPTRDTQYF; cdr3_nt: TGTGCCAGCAGCCCAACTCGGGATACGCAGTATTTT
j_call: TRBJ2-7; clone_size: NA; v_call: TRBV15; d_call: TRBD2; cdr3_aa: CATSPDAHHRGRAYEQYF; cdr3_nt: TGTGCCACCAGCCCAGATGCCCACCACCGAGGGAGGGCCTACGAGCAGTACTTC
j_call: TRBJ2-5; clone_size: many; v_call: TRBV20-1; d_call: TRBD2; cdr3_aa: CSARRTSGRAQETQYF; cdr3_nt: TGCAGTGCTAGAAGGACTAGCGGGAGGGCTCAAGAGACCCAGTACTTC
j_call: TRBJ2-7; clone_size: few; v_call: TRBV6-1; d_call: NA; cdr3_aa: CASSQAPTPRGIYEQYF; cdr3_nt: TGTGCCAGCAGTCAGGCCCCTACTCCCCGCGGGATATACGAGCAGTACTTC
j_call: TRBJ2-7; clone_size: NA; v_call: TRBV4-1; d_call: NA; cdr3_aa: CASSQAGASPYEQYF; cdr3_nt: TGCGCCAGCAGCCAAGCGGGAGCGAGTCCCTACGAGCAGTACTTC
j_call: TRBJ1-2; clone_size: few; v_call: TRBV2; d_call: TRBD1; cdr3_aa: CASRMGQGLGGYTF; cdr3_nt: TGTGCCAGCAGAATGGGACAGGGGCTAGGCGGCTACACCTTC
j_call: TRBJ1-2; clone_size: many; v_call: TRBV28; d_call: NA; cdr3_aa: CASSFWDKSYGYTF; cdr3_nt: TGTGCCAGCAGTTTCTGGGACAAGAGTTATGGCTACACCTTC
j_call: TRBJ2-2; clone_size: few; v_call: TRBV6-2/TRBV6-3; d_call: NA; cdr3_aa: CASSSHRNTGELFF; cdr3_nt: TGTGCCAGCAGCTCCCACAGGAACACCGGGGAGCTGTTTTTT
j_call: TRBJ1-5; clone_size: NA; v_call: TRBV6-2/TRBV6-3; d_call: NA; cdr3_aa: CAISLGYQPQHF; cdr3_nt: TGTGCCATCAGCTTAGGGTATCAGCCCCAGCATTTT
j_call: TRBJ2-1; clone_size: NA; v_call: TRBV2; d_call: NA; cdr3_aa: CGSRTQVARIEQFF; cdr3_nt: TGTGGCAGCAGGACACAGGTGGCGCGGATTGAGCAGTTCTTC
j_call: TRBJ2-2; clone_size: many; v_call: TRBV3-1; d_call: TRBD2; cdr3_aa: CASSQETPFAGVNTGELFF; cdr3_nt: TGTGCCAGCAGCCAAGAGACCCCCTTCGCGGGGGTGAACACCGGGGAGCTGTTTTTT
j_call: TRBJ1-1; clone_size: medium-sized; v_call: TRBV5-1; d_call: NA; cdr3_aa: CASSVDGNTEAFF; cdr3_nt: TGCGCCAGCAGCGTGGACGGGAACACTGAAGCTTTCTTT
j_call: TRBJ1-2; clone_size: medium-sized; v_call: TRBV28; d_call: TRBD1; cdr3_aa: CASSSGGTGIGYTF; cdr3_nt: TGTGCCAGCAGTTCCGGGGGGACAGGGATCGGCTACACCTTC
j_call: TRBJ1-1; clone_size: many; v_call: TRBV7-9; d_call: NA; cdr3_aa: CASSLEGGKAEAFF; cdr3_nt: TGTGCCAGCAGCTTAGAAGGGGGGAAGGCTGAAGCTTTCTTT
j_call: TRBJ2-3; clone_size: NA; v_call: TRBV11-2; d_call: TRBD2; cdr3_aa: CASSPEGASGSTDTQYF; cdr3_nt: TGTGCCAGCAGCCCAGAAGGCGCTAGCGGTAGCACAGATACGCAGTATTTT
j_call: TRBJ2-1; clone_size: many; v_call: TRBV2; d_call: TRBD2; cdr3_aa: CASRDIGTSGGRNEQFF; cdr3_nt: TGTGCCAGCAGGGATATCGGGACTAGCGGGGGGAGGAATGAGCAGTTCTTC
j_call: TRBJ2-1; clone_size: medium-sized; v_call: TRBV10-1; d_call: NA; cdr3_aa: CASSESLAYNEQFF; cdr3_nt: TGCGCCAGCAGTGAGTCCCTTGCCTACAATGAGCAGTTCTTC
j_call: TRBJ2-5; clone_size: few; v_call: TRBV20-1; d_call: NA; cdr3_aa: CSARVGGGEDTQYF; cdr3_nt: TGCAGTGCTAGAGTAGGGGGGGGCGAAGATACTCAGTACTTC
j_call: TRBJ1-2; clone_size: medium-sized; v_call: TRBV6-1; d_call: TRBD1; cdr3_aa: CASSEGTGGADGYTF; cdr3_nt: TGTGCCAGCAGTGAAGGGACAGGGGGCGCGGATGGCTACACCTTC
j_call: TRBJ1-3; clone_size: NA; v_call: TRBV5-1; d_call: NA; cdr3_aa: CASSLGGRLDTIYF; cdr3_nt: TGCGCCAGCAGCTTGGGAGGGCGGTTGGACACCATATATTTT
j_call: TRBJ2-3; clone_size: many; v_call: TRBV18; d_call: NA; cdr3_aa: CASSLWGQGTDTQYF; cdr3_nt: TGTGCCAGCTCACTATGGGGCCAAGGGACAGATACGCAGTATTTT
j_call: TRBJ2-3; clone_size: NA; v_call: TRBV6-1; d_call: NA; cdr3_aa: CAASERWAGTDTQYF; cdr3_nt: TGTGCCGCTTCTGAGCGGTGGGCCGGAACGGATACGCAGTATTTT
j_call: TRBJ2-5; clone_size: many; v_call: TRBV3-1; d_call: TRBD2; cdr3_aa: CASSSTTSGSETQYF; cdr3_nt: TGTGCCAGCAGCTCGACTACTAGCGGGTCAGAGACCCAGTACTTC